This is a list of T cell receptor beta chains from one sample in a study of T cell responses to AZD1222 COVID-19 vaccine. The method was immunoSEQ multiplex PCR; TCRdb's version includes in-frame clones alone and lacks a portion of them. Among 150,000 or so clones listed, approximately 90% were seen once. This sample comprised peripheral blood, obtained on day 0 of AZD1222 vaccination. Source of these receptors: an adult in good health. CDR3s include the opening cysteine and the closing phenylalanine or tryptophan. Each record gives: clone size, J gene, V gene, D gene, CDR3 DNA, CDR3 protein. A D gene is named only where the DNA matches it firmly. Only part of the rows carry a size: once, few, many, or a class if the clone is expanded.

abundance: NA
j_gene: TRBJ2-1
v_gene: TRBV2
d_gene: NA
CDR3nt: TGTGCCAGCAGTGAAGTCAGCCAGGACAATGAGCAGTTCTTC
CDR3aa: CASSEVSQDNEQFF

abundance: NA
j_gene: TRBJ1-2
v_gene: TRBV9
d_gene: TRBD1
CDR3nt: TGTGCCAGCAGCCCCGCCGGGACAGACTATGGCTACACCTTC
CDR3aa: CASSPAGTDYGYTF

abundance: NA
j_gene: TRBJ2-1
v_gene: TRBV4-1
d_gene: TRBD2
CDR3nt: TGCGCCAGCAGCCAAGTTAGCGGGGGGGCCTATGAGCAGTTCTTC
CDR3aa: CASSQVSGGAYEQFF

abundance: NA
j_gene: TRBJ1-1
v_gene: TRBV6-2/TRBV6-3
d_gene: NA
CDR3nt: TGTGCCAGCAGTTACTCGAGGAGGGAAATGAACACTGAAGCTTTCTTT
CDR3aa: CASSYSRREMNTEAFF

abundance: NA
j_gene: TRBJ1-2
v_gene: TRBV5-1
d_gene: NA
CDR3nt: TGCGCCAGCTATCCGACGGAATCTAACTATGGCTACACCTTC
CDR3aa: CASYPTESNYGYTF

abundance: NA
j_gene: TRBJ1-2
v_gene: TRBV5-1
d_gene: NA
CDR3nt: TGCGCCAGCAGCTTGGACTCACCAAACTATGGCTACACCTTC
CDR3aa: CASSLDSPNYGYTF

abundance: NA
j_gene: TRBJ1-3
v_gene: TRBV24-1
d_gene: NA
CDR3nt: TGTGCCACCAGTGACCCTAGGGATTCTGGAAACACCATATATTTT
CDR3aa: CATSDPRDSGNTIYF

abundance: NA
j_gene: TRBJ1-5
v_gene: TRBV28
d_gene: TRBD1
CDR3nt: TGTGCCAGCAGTTTGGGACAGCACAATCAGCCCCAGCATTTT
CDR3aa: CASSLGQHNQPQHF

abundance: NA
j_gene: TRBJ2-1
v_gene: TRBV2
d_gene: TRBD2
CDR3nt: TGTGCCAGCAAGGTTGGGACTAGCGGGGGATACAATGAGCAGTTCTTC
CDR3aa: CASKVGTSGGYNEQFF

abundance: NA
j_gene: TRBJ2-5
v_gene: TRBV3-1/TRBV3-2
d_gene: TRBD2
CDR3nt: TGTGCCAGCAGCCAAGTTTGGGTAGCGGGGGGGCAAGAGACCCAGTACTTC
CDR3aa: CASSQVWVAGGQETQYF

abundance: NA
j_gene: TRBJ2-3
v_gene: TRBV5-1
d_gene: NA
CDR3nt: TGCGCCACCATAACGGTTGGGGAGATCACAGATACGCAGTATTTT
CDR3aa: CATITVGEITDTQYF

abundance: NA
j_gene: TRBJ2-2
v_gene: TRBV7-3
d_gene: TRBD1
CDR3nt: TGTGCCAGCAGCAGGACCGGGACAGGGGGCTCCGGGGAGCTGTTTTTT
CDR3aa: CASSRTGTGGSGELFF

abundance: NA
j_gene: TRBJ1-3
v_gene: TRBV9
d_gene: NA
CDR3nt: TGTGCCAGCAGCGTAACCCAGACTTCTGGAAACACCATATATTTT
CDR3aa: CASSVTQTSGNTIYF

abundance: few
j_gene: TRBJ2-7
v_gene: TRBV7-9
d_gene: TRBD1
CDR3nt: TGTGCCAGCACCAAGGGACAGGGAGACTCCTACGAGCAGTACTTC
CDR3aa: CASTKGQGDSYEQYF

abundance: NA
j_gene: TRBJ2-1
v_gene: TRBV7-9
d_gene: NA
CDR3nt: TGTGCCAGCAGCGCCCGCCTGAACAATGAGCAGTTCTTC
CDR3aa: CASSARLNNEQFF

abundance: NA
j_gene: TRBJ1-3
v_gene: TRBV11-1
d_gene: NA
CDR3nt: TGTGCCAGTGGGAGCTCTGGAAACACCATATATTTT
CDR3aa: CASGSSGNTIYF

abundance: NA
j_gene: TRBJ1-2
v_gene: TRBV3-1/TRBV3-2
d_gene: TRBD1
CDR3nt: TGTGCCAGCAGTCCGGACAGGGGATTCGGAAACTATGGCTACACCTTC
CDR3aa: CASSPDRGFGNYGYTF

abundance: once
j_gene: TRBJ2-2
v_gene: TRBV6-5
d_gene: TRBD1
CDR3nt: TGTGCCAGCAGTCGACAGGGAAACACCGGGGAGCTGTTTTTT
CDR3aa: CASSRQGNTGELFF

abundance: once
j_gene: TRBJ1-5
v_gene: TRBV3-1/TRBV3-2
d_gene: TRBD1
CDR3nt: TGTGCCAGCAGCCCATTCCGGGACAGAGATCAGCCCCAGCATTTT
CDR3aa: CASSPFRDRDQPQHF

abundance: once
j_gene: TRBJ1-5
v_gene: TRBV4-1
d_gene: NA
CDR3nt: TGCGCCAGCAGCCAAGCCAATCTGGGGGCTAGCAATCAGCCCCAGCATTTT
CDR3aa: CASSQANLGASNQPQHF

abundance: NA
j_gene: TRBJ2-1
v_gene: TRBV6-6
d_gene: NA
CDR3nt: TGTGCCAGCACTCCGGGGAGCTCCTACAATGAGCAGTTCTTC
CDR3aa: CASTPGSSYNEQFF

abundance: NA
j_gene: TRBJ1-6
v_gene: TRBV4-2
d_gene: TRBD1
CDR3nt: TGTGCCAGCAGCCAAGGTGACCCGGGACAGGGGTATTCACCCCTCCACTTT
CDR3aa: CASSQGDPGQGYSPLHF

abundance: NA
j_gene: TRBJ1-2
v_gene: TRBV3-1/TRBV3-2
d_gene: NA
CDR3nt: TGTGCCAGCAGCCAAAGCGAGGCTAGAGGCTACACCTTC
CDR3aa: CASSQSEARGYTF

abundance: once
j_gene: TRBJ1-5
v_gene: TRBV6-6
d_gene: NA
CDR3nt: TGTGCCAGCAGGGAGGGAGAAGGACCCCAGCATTTT
CDR3aa: CASREGEGPQHF

abundance: NA
j_gene: TRBJ1-4
v_gene: TRBV7-2
d_gene: TRBD1
CDR3nt: TGTGCCAGCAGGACCGGGACAGGGGGCGATGAAAAACTGTTTTTT
CDR3aa: CASRTGTGGDEKLFF

abundance: NA
j_gene: TRBJ1-1
v_gene: TRBV6-5
d_gene: NA
CDR3nt: TGTGCCAGAAAGGGGGGGCGTTCATCGCACACTGAAGCTTTCTTT
CDR3aa: CARKGGRSSHTEAFF

abundance: NA
j_gene: TRBJ2-5
v_gene: TRBV29-1
d_gene: NA
CDR3nt: TGCAGCGTTGATCTCAGGGGTCAAGAGACCCAGTACTTC
CDR3aa: CSVDLRGQETQYF

abundance: NA
j_gene: TRBJ1-5
v_gene: TRBV6-6
d_gene: NA
CDR3nt: TGTGCCAGCAGTGCGGGTCGGAATAATCAGCCCCAGCATTTT
CDR3aa: CASSAGRNNQPQHF

abundance: NA
j_gene: TRBJ1-2
v_gene: TRBV19
d_gene: TRBD1
CDR3nt: TGTGCCAGTAGTGCTCGGGACAGGGCTAACTATGGCTACACCTTC
CDR3aa: CASSARDRANYGYTF

abundance: NA
j_gene: TRBJ1-6
v_gene: TRBV3-1/TRBV3-2
d_gene: NA
CDR3nt: TGTGCCAGCAGCCAAGGACAGACCTATAATTCACCCCTCCACTTT
CDR3aa: CASSQGQTYNSPLHF

abundance: NA
j_gene: TRBJ1-3
v_gene: TRBV2
d_gene: NA
CDR3nt: TGTGCCAGCAGCCAGGCCTCTGGAAACACCATATATTTT
CDR3aa: CASSQASGNTIYF

abundance: NA
j_gene: TRBJ2-3
v_gene: TRBV29-1
d_gene: TRBD1
CDR3nt: TGCAGCGTTGGCAGGGGGCTCTCCACAGATACGCAGTATTTT
CDR3aa: CSVGRGLSTDTQYF

abundance: once
j_gene: TRBJ2-7
v_gene: TRBV6-1
d_gene: TRBD1
CDR3nt: TGTGCCAGCAGTGAAAGGGGGACAGGGGCCTACGAGCAGTACTTC
CDR3aa: CASSERGTGAYEQYF

abundance: NA
j_gene: TRBJ2-7
v_gene: TRBV7-6
d_gene: TRBD1
CDR3nt: TGTGCCAGCAGCCTAGAGGGACAGGGCACCTACGAGCAGTACTTC
CDR3aa: CASSLEGQGTYEQYF

abundance: NA
j_gene: TRBJ2-2
v_gene: TRBV29-1
d_gene: NA
CDR3nt: TGCAGCGTTTCACGGGACGGGGAGCTGTTTTTT
CDR3aa: CSVSRDGELFF

abundance: NA
j_gene: TRBJ2-7
v_gene: TRBV6-5
d_gene: NA
CDR3nt: TGTGCCAGCAGTTACTCGGTCGGTTACGAGCAGTACTTC
CDR3aa: CASSYSVGYEQYF

abundance: few
j_gene: TRBJ1-6
v_gene: TRBV6-2/TRBV6-3
d_gene: NA
CDR3nt: TGTGCCAGCAGTTACGAATCCGGAGCCGGCTCACCCCTCCACTTT
CDR3aa: CASSYESGAGSPLHF

abundance: NA
j_gene: TRBJ2-5
v_gene: TRBV6-2/TRBV6-3
d_gene: NA
CDR3nt: TGTGCCAGCAGTTACTCGGCAGGCCAAGAGACCCAGTACTTC
CDR3aa: CASSYSAGQETQYF

abundance: NA
j_gene: TRBJ1-1
v_gene: TRBV6-5
d_gene: TRBD1
CDR3nt: TGTGCCAGCAGGGAGTTTGGGACAGGGGTTCCTGAAGCTTTCTTT
CDR3aa: CASREFGTGVPEAFF

abundance: NA
j_gene: TRBJ1-6
v_gene: TRBV14
d_gene: TRBD1
CDR3nt: TGTGCCAGCAGCCCATTGACAGGGGGTCGAAATTCACCCCTCCACTTT
CDR3aa: CASSPLTGGRNSPLHF

abundance: NA
j_gene: TRBJ2-3
v_gene: TRBV6-4
d_gene: NA
CDR3nt: TGTGCCAGCAGTGACGGGCTCGGCACAGATACGCAGTATTTT
CDR3aa: CASSDGLGTDTQYF

abundance: NA
j_gene: TRBJ2-7
v_gene: TRBV5-1
d_gene: TRBD2
CDR3nt: TGCGCCAGCGGGGTGACTAGCGGGGGTTCCTACGAGCAGTACTTC
CDR3aa: CASGVTSGGSYEQYF

abundance: NA
j_gene: TRBJ1-2
v_gene: TRBV5-1
d_gene: NA
CDR3nt: TGCGCCAGCAGCTTGGAACAGGGAGTTGGCTACACCTTC
CDR3aa: CASSLEQGVGYTF

abundance: NA
j_gene: TRBJ2-2
v_gene: TRBV5-4
d_gene: TRBD1
CDR3nt: TGTGCCAGCAGCCGAGGACAGGGTGGCGGGGAGCTGTTTTTT
CDR3aa: CASSRGQGGGELFF

abundance: NA
j_gene: TRBJ2-2
v_gene: TRBV5-1
d_gene: TRBD1
CDR3nt: TGCGCCAGCAGCTTGGCGGGACAGGGAGAAACCGGGGAGCTGTTTTTT
CDR3aa: CASSLAGQGETGELFF

abundance: NA
j_gene: TRBJ1-3
v_gene: TRBV27
d_gene: NA
CDR3nt: TGTGCCAGCAGTTGGACAGCCTCGGGAAACACCATATATTTT
CDR3aa: CASSWTASGNTIYF

abundance: few
j_gene: TRBJ2-7
v_gene: TRBV5-4
d_gene: NA
CDR3nt: TGTGCCAGCAGCTTGGATCCCAACAGCGTCACCTACGAGCAGTACTTC
CDR3aa: CASSLDPNSVTYEQYF